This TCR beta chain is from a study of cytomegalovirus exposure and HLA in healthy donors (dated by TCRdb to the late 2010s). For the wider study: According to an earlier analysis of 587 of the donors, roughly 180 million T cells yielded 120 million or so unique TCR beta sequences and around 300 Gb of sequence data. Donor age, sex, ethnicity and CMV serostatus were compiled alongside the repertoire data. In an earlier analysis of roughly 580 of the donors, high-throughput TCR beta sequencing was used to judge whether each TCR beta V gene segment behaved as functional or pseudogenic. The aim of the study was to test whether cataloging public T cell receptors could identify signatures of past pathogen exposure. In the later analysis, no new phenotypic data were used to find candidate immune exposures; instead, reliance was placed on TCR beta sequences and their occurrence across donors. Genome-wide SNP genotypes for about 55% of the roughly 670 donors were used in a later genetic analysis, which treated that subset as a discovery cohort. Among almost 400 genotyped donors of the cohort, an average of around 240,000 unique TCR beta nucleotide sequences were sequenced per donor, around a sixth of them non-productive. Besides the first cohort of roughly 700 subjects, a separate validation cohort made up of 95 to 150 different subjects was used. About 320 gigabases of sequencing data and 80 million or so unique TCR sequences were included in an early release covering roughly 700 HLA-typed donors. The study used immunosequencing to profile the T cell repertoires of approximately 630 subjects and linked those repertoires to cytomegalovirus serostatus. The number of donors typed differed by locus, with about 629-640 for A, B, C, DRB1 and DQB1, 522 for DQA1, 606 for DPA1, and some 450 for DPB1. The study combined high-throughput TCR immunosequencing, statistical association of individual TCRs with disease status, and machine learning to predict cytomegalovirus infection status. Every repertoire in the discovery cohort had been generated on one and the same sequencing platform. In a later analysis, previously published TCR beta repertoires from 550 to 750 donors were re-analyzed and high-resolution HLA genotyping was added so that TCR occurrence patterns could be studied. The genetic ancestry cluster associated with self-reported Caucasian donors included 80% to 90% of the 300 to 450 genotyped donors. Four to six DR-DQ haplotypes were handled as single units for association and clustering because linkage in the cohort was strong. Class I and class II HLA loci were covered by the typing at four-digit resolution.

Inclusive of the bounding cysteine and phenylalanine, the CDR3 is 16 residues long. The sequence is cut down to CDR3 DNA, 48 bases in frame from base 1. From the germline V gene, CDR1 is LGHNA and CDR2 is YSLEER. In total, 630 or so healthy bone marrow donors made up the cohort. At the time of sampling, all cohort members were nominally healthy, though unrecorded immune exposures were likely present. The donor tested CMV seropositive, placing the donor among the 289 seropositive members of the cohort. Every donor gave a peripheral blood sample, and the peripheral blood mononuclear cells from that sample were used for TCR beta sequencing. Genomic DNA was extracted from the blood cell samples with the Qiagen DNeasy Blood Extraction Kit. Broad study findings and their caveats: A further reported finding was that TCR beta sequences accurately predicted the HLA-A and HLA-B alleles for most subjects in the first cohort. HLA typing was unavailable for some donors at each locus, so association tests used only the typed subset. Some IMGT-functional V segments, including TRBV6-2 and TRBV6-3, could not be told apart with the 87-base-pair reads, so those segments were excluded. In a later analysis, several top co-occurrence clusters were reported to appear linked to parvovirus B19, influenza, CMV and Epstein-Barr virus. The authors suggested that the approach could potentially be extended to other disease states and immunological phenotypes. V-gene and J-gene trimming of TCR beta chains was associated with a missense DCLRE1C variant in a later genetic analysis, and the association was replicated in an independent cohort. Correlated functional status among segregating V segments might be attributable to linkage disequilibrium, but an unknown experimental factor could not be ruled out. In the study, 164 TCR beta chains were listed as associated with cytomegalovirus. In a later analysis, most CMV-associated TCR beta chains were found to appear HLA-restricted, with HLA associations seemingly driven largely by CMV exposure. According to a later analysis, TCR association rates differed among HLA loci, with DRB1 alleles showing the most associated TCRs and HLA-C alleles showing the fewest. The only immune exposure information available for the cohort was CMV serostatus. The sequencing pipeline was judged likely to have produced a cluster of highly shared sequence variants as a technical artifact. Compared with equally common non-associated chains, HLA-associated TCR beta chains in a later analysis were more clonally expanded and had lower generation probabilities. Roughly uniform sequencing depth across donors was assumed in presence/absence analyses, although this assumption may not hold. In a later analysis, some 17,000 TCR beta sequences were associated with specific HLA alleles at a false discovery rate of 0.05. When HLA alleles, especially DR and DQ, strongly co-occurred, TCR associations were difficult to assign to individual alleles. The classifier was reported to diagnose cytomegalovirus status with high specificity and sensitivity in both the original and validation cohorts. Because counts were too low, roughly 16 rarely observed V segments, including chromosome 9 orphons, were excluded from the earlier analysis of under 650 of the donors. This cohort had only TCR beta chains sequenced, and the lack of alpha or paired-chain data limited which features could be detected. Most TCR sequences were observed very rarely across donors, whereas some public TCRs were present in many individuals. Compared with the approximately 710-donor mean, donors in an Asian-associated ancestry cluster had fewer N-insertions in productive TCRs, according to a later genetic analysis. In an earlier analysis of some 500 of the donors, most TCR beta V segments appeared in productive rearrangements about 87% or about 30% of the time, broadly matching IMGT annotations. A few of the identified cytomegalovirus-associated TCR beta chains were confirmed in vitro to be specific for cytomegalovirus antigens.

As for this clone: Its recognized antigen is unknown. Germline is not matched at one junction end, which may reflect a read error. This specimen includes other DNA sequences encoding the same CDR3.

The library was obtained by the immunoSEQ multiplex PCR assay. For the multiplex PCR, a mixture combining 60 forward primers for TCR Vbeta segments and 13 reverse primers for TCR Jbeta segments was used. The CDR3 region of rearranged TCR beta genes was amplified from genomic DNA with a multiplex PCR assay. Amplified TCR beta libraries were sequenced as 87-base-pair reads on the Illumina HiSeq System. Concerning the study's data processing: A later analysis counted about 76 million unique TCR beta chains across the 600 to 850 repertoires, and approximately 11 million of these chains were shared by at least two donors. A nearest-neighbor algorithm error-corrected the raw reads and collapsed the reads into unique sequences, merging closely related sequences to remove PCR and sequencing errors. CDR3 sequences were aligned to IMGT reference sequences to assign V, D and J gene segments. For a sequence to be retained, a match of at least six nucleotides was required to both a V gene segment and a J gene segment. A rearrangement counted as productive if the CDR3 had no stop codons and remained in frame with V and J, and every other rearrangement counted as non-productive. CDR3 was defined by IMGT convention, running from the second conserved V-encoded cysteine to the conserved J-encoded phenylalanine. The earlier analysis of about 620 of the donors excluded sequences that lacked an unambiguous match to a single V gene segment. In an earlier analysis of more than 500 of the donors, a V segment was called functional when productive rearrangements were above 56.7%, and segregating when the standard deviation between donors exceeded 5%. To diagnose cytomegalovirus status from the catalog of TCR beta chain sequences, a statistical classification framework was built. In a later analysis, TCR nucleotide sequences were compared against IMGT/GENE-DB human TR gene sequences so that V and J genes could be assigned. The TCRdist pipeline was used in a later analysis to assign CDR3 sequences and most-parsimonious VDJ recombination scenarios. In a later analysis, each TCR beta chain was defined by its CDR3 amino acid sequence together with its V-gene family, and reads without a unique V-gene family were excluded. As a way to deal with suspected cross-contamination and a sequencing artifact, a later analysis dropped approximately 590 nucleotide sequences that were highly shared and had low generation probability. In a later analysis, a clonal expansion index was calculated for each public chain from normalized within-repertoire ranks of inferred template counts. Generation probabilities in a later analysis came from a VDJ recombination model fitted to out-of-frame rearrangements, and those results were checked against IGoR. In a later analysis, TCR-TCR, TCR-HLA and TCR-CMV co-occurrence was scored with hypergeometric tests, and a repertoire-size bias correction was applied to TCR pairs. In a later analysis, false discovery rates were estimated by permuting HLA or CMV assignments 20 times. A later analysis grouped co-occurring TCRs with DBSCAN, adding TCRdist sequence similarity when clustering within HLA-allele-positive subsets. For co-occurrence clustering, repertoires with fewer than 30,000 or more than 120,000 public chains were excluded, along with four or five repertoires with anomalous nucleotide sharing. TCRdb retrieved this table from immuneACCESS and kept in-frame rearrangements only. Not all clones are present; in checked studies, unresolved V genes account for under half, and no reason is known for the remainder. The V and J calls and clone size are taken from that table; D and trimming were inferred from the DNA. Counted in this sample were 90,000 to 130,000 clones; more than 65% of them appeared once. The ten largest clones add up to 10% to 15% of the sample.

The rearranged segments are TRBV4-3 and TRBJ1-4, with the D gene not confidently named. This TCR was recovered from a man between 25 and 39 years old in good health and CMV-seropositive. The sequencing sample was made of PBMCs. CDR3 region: CASSQDHGATNEKLFF. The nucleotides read TGCGCCAGCAGTCAAGACCACGGAGCAACTAATGAAAAACTGTTTTTT.